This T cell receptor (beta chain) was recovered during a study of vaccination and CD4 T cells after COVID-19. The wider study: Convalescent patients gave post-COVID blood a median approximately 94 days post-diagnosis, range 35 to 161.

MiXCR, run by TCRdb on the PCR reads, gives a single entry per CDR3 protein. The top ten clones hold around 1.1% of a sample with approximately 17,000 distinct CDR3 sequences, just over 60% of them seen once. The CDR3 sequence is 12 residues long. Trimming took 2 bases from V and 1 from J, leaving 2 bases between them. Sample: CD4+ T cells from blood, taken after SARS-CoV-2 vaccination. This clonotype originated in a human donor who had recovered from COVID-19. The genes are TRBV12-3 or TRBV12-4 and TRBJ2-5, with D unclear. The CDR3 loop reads CASSLRQETQYF. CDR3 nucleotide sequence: TGTGCCAGCAGTTTACGCCAAGAGACCCAGTACTTC.